The entry below describes one T cell receptor (beta chain). Antigen: not known. CDR3 length equals 9 residues. V lost 10 bases and J lost 14; bases outside the gene matches: 5. Germline V lookup: CDR1 SNHLY, CDR2 FYNNEI. Peripheral blood came from all dose cohorts at three timepoints. Sequenced by immunoSEQ multiplex PCR; TCRdb stores in-frame clones only, minus some. Of fewer than 45,000 clones in the sample, approximately 88% were seen once. These data originate in a study of OX40 agonist ivuxolimab in advanced cancers. Study as a whole: Previous treatment with anti-PD-1, anti-PD-L1 or anti-CTLA-4 therapy was allowed; under 50% had received some.

The study, taken as a whole, reports: What antigens the expanded peripheral T cells recognized was never established.

The sequences come from CD4+ or CD8+ T cells sorted from blood, collected in a trial of the OX40 agonist ivuxolimab. This chain uses TRBV2 with TRBJ2-1; 7 nucleotides agree with TRBD2. This TCR derives from an adult with an advanced solid tumor such as melanoma, head and neck, liver or kidney cancer. The CDR3 reads CAKGRVKFF. CDR3 nucleotides: TGTGCCAAGGGGAGGGTTAAGTTCTTC.